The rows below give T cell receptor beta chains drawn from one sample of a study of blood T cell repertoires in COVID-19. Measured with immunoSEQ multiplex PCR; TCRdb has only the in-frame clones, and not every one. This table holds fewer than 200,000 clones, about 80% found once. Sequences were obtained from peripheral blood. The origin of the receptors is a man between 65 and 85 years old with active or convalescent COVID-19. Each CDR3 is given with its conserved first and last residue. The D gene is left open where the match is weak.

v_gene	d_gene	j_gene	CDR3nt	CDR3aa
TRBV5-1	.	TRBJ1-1	TGCGCCAGCAGCCTCGGATCCGGGAGGACTGAAGCTTTCTTT	CASSLGSGRTEAFF
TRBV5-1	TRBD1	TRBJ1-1	TGCGCCAGCCATCAGGGGGCGGACACTGAAGCTTTCTTT	CASHQGADTEAFF
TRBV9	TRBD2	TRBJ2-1	TGTGCCAGCAGCTCCCTAGGACTAGCGGCCTCCTACAATGAGCAGTTCTTC	CASSSLGLAASYNEQFF
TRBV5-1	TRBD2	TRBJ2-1	TGCGCCAGCAGCTTGAGTGGGACTAGCGGGAGAAATGAGCAGTTCTTC	CASSLSGTSGRNEQFF
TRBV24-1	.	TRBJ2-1	TGTGCCACCAGTGTCGGAGGGACGGGCTACAATGAGCAGTTCTTC	CATSVGGTGYNEQFF
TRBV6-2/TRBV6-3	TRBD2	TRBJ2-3	TGTGCCAGCAGTTATGATAACGGACTAGCGGGGATTACAGATACGCAGTATTTT	CASSYDNGLAGITDTQYF
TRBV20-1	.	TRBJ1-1	TGCAGTGCACCGACACTAGGAACGCCTTTCTTT	CSAPTLGTPFF
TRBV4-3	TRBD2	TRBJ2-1	TGCGCCAGCAGCCAAGATCCGGCTAGCGGGAGAGGTGAGCAGTTCTTC	CASSQDPASGRGEQFF
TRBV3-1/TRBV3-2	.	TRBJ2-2	TGTGCCAGCAGCCAACTAAGGGGAGGGGAGCTGTTTTTT	CASSQLRGGELFF
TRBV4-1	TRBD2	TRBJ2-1	TGCGCCAGCAGCCAAGAGAGCGGGAACTACAATGAGCAGTTCTTC	CASSQESGNYNEQFF
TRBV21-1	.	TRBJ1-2	TGTGCCAGCCTAACGGGGGGAGGGGGAAATAGGGGCTACACCTTC	CASLTGGGGNRGYTF
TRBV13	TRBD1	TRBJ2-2	TGTGCCAGCAGCTTATTGGGGACAGGAAGAACCGGGGAGCTGTTTTTT	CASSLLGTGRTGELFF
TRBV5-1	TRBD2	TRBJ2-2	TGCGCCAGCAGCGACCCTTCTAGCGGGAACGGGGAGCTGTTTTTT	CASSDPSSGNGELFF
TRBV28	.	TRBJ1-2	TGTGCCAGCACCGTCGGGGGGATTATAGGGGACTATGGCTACACCTTC	CASTVGGIIGDYGYTF
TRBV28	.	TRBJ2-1	TGTGCCAGCGCCCCTGGGGCCGGTGAGCAGTTCTTC	CASAPGAGEQFF
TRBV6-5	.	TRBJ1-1	TGTGCCAGCAGGAGAACCAGGGAAATGAACACTGAAGCTTTCTTT	CASRRTREMNTEAFF
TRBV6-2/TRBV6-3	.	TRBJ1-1	TGTGCCAGCAGTTACTTTACAGGGAAGGGGTATGAGAACACTGAAGCTTTCTTT	CASSYFTGKGYENTEAFF
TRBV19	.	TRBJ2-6	TGTGCCAGTCGAACCCGAGGACTGTCTTGGACTGGGGCCAACGTCCTGACTTTC	CASRTRGLSWTGANVLTF
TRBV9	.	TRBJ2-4	TGTGCCAGCAGCGCCTCTCTAGCCAAAAACATTCAGTACTTC	CASSASLAKNIQYF
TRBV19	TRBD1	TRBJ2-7	TGTGCCAGTAGTCCTACCGGGACAGGGAAATCCTACGAGCAGTACTTC	CASSPTGTGKSYEQYF
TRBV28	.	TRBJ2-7	TGTGCCAGCAGTCCACCGGGGGTAGCGGAAGAGCAGTACTTC	CASSPPGVAEEQYF
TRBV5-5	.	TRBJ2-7	TGTGCCAGCAGCCCGTTAGTTACCTACGAGCAGTACTTC	CASSPLVTYEQYF
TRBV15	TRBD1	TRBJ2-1	TGTGCCACCAGCACCCGGGACAGAGCCTACAATGAGCAGTTCTTC	CATSTRDRAYNEQFF